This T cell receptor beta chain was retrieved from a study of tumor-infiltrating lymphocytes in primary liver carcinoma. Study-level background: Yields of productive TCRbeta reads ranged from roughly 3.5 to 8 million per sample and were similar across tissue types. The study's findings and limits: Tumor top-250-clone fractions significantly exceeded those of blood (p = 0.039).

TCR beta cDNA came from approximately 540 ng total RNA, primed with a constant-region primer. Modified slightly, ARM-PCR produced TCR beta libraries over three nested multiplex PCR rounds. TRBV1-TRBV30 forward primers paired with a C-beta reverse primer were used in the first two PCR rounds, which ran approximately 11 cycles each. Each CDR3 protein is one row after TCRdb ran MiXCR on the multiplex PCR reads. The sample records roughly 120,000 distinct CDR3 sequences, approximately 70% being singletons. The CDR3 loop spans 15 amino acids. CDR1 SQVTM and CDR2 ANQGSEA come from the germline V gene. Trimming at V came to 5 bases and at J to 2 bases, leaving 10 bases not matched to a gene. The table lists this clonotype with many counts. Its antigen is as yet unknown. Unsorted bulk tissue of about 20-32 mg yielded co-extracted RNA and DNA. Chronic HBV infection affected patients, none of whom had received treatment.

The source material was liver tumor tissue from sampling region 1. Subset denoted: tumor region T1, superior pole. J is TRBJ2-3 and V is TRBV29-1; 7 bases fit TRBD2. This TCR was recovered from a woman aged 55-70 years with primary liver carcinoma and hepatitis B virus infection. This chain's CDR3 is CSVKGGAGPTDTQYF. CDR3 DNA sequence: TGCAGCGTTAAGGGAGGGGCGGGACCCACAGATACGCAGTATTTT.